The 9 T cell receptor beta chains below all came from one sample that was sequenced in a study of shared clonotypes between healthy human individuals. Libraries were prepared by immunoSEQ multiplex PCR; TCRdb keeps only in-frame clonotypes and omits some of them. The sample consists of more than 450,000 clones, 79% of them appearing once. Sequenced sample: PBMCs. These receptor sequences come from a woman aged 40 to 49 in good health. Some clones in this sample may be carry-over from other donors' samples.

J is TRBJ1-1 and V is TRBV11-3, with D uncertain. Per the germline V gene, CDR1 is SGHNT and CDR2 is YENEEA. V was clipped by 5 bases and J by 3 bases, with 10 bases between them. The length of the CDR3 is 13 residues. The CDR3 coding sequence is TGTGCCAGCAGCCTAGTGCCGGACACTGAAGCTTTCTTT. As protein: CASSLVPDTEAFF. The complete variable domain, with remaining parts taken from reference TRBV11-3 and TRBJ1-1, reads EAGVVQSPRYKIIEKKQPVAFWCNPISGHNTLYWYLQNLGQGPELLIRYENEEAVDDSQLPKDRFSAERLKGVDSTLKIQPAELGDSAVYLCASSLVPDTEAFFGQGTRLTVV.

The V and J genes are TRBV11-2 and TRBJ2-7, with D perhaps given as TRBD1 or TRBD2 (5 bases each). Germline assignment: CDR1 SGHAT and CDR2 FQNNGV. Trimming took off 3 bases at V and 3 bases at J, with 12 bases between the two ends. The CDR3 loop spans 14 amino acids. The CDR3 loop is CASSLSGRIYEQYF. As DNA, the CDR3 is TGTGCCAGCAGCTTGTCGGGGCGAATCTACGAGCAGTACTTC.

The chain employs TRBV7-9 and TRBJ1-2; TRBD1 agrees at 12 bases. Germline values: CDR1 SEHNR, CDR2 FQNEAQ (reference sequence). This CDR3 has 18 amino acids. V shed 5 bases, J shed 7 bases, and the junction held 17 bases outside the gene matches. The DNA for the CDR3 is TGTGCCAGCAGCCCAACGTCCGGGACAGGGGGCTTCGGTGGTGGCTACACCTTC. It specifies CASSPTSGTGGFGGGYTF.

The V and J genes are TRBV11-1 and TRBJ2-5, with D maybe TRBD2 (5 bases). The CDR3 consists of 16 residues. With 5 bases removed from V and 5 bases from J, the gap between germline ends came to 21 bases. Germline V gives CDR1 SGHAT, CDR2 FQDESV (reference sequence). DNA of the CDR3: TGTGCCAGCAGCGCTCCCGGGATCCTCGGGGTTGAGACCCAGTACTTC. Translated: CASSAPGILGVETQYF.

V and J are TRBV7-3 and TRBJ2-1; 8 bases map to TRBD2. Germline lookup yields CDR1 SGHTA and CDR2 FQGTGA. V shed 5 bases and J 5 bases; nucleotides not matched to a gene: 8. This CDR3 spans 15 amino acids. CDR3 nucleotide sequence: TGTGCCAGCAGCCCAAGCGGGAGTACCCACAATGAGCAGTTCTTC. Amino acid sequence: CASSPSGSTHNEQFF. The whole variable domain, filled in from reference TRBV7-3 and TRBJ2-1, reads GAGVSQTPSNKVTEKGKYVELRCDPISGHTALYWYRQSLGQGPEFLIYFQGTGAADDSGLPNDRFFAVRPEGSVSTLKIQRTERGDSAVYLCASSPSGSTHNEQFFGPGTRLTVL.

The chain's CDR3 is CASSIGWTNNEQFF. The CDR3 DNA is TGTGCCAGTAGTATAGGGTGGACGAACAATGAGCAGTTCTTC. The V call is TRBV19, the J call TRBJ2-1; D not certain. The CDR3 consists of 14 residues. V lost 1 base and J 5 bases, leaving 9 bases between the germline ends. The germline V gene has CDR1 LNHDA and CDR2 SQIVND (reference sequence).

The rearrangement joins TRBV20-1 to TRBJ1-5; D possibly corresponds to TRBD1 (5 bases). CDR1 is DFQATT and CDR2 is SNEGSKA in the germline V gene (reference sequence). The CDR3 length is 10 residues. CDR3 sequence reads: CSPGGQPQHF. The CDR3 bases are TGCAGCCCCGGGGGACAGCCCCAGCATTTT.

This clone was detected only a few times. The rearrangement links TRBV2 to TRBJ2-1, with 8 bases lining up with TRBD2. The J segment lost 3 bases and the V segment lost 2 bases, leaving 0 bases of the junction unmatched. There are 14 residues in the CDR3. Germline-derived CDR1 and CDR2 are SNHLY and FYNNEI. The CDR3, as DNA: TGTGCCAGCAGTGAACTAGCGGGCTACAATGAGCAGTTCTTC. Translated: CASSELAGYNEQFF. The whole variable domain, filled in from reference TRBV2 and TRBJ2-1, reads EPEVTQTPSHQVTQMGQEVILRCVPISNHLYFYWYRQILGQKVEFLVSFYNNEISEKSEIFDDQFSVERPDGSNFTLKIRSTKLEDSAMYFCASSELAGYNEQFFGPGTRLTVL.

The chain links TRBV13 to TRBJ1-1, with D unresolved. CDR3 length: 13 residues. V dropped 1 base and J dropped 1 base, with 4 bases sitting between them. The V gene's germline CDR1 is PRHDT and CDR2 FYEKMQ (reference sequence). The CDR3 sequence: CASSLAENTEAFF. The CDR3 DNA reads TGTGCCAGCAGCTTAGCAGAGAACACTGAAGCTTTCTTT.